These T cell receptor beta chains were read from a single sample in a study of CD8 T cells in Susac syndrome. MiXCR was run by TCRdb on the immunoSEQ multiplex PCR reads, yielding one entry per CDR3 protein. Of about 150,000 distinct CDR3 sequences in the sample, roughly 94% are singletons; the top ten hold more than 0.2%. Sequenced input: CD8+ T cells from PBMCs. These receptor sequences come from a human donor with multiple sclerosis. CDR3s include the opening cysteine and the closing phenylalanine or tryptophan. Each record gives: J gene, D gene, V gene, clone size, CDR3 DNA, CDR3 protein. D genes are given only for firm matches. Clone size is not always given. Where it is, it says once, few, many or a class for expanded clones.

TRBJ1-1 - TRBV6-5 - TGTGCCAGCAGTATGGGAGAGGAAGCTTTCTTT CASSMGEEAFF
TRBJ1-2 - TRBV9 - TGTGCCAGCGGAGGGAGCCACACCTTC CASGGSHTF
TRBJ2-1 - TRBV4-1 - TGCGCCAGCAGCCAAGACCCCTTTGAGACCATCTACAATGAGCAGTTCTTC CASSQDPFETIYNEQFF
TRBJ2-7 - TRBV2 - TGTGCCAGCAGTGAACCGTCCTACGAGCAGTACTTC CASSEPSYEQYF
TRBJ2-1 - TRBV27 - TGTGCCAGCAGTTTAGGGGGTTTAGGGTTCAATGAGCAGTTCTTC CASSLGGLGFNEQFF
TRBJ1-2 - TRBV9 once TGTGCCAGCAGCGCCACAATTAATGAGGGCTACACCTTC CASSATINEGYTF
TRBJ2-7 TRBD2 TRBV9 once TGTGCCAGCAGCGTTAGCGGGAGGGCCCTCGACGAGCAGTACTTC CASSVSGRALDEQYF
TRBJ2-7 - TRBV7-9 - TGTGCCAGCAGCCTTACTAGAATTGGGTGGAAAAAGCAGTACTTC CASSLTRIGWKKQYF
TRBJ2-2 - TRBV7-8 - TGTGCCAGCAGCACCCGCCTGGGGTTCACCGGGGAGCTGTTTTTT CASSTRLGFTGELFF
TRBJ1-4 - TRBV28 - TGTGCCAGCAGTTTATACAGGGCGGATGAAAAACTGTTTTTT CASSLYRADEKLFF
TRBJ2-5 - TRBV12-3/TRBV12-4 - TGTGCCAGCAGCCCTTTGCCCCTTTCAGAGACCCAGTACTTC CASSPLPLSETQYF
TRBJ2-3 - TRBV7-6 - TGTGCCAGCAGCCCCGGGCGCGCAGATACGCAGTATTTT CASSPGRADTQYF
TRBJ2-1 - TRBV24-1 - TGTGCCACCAGTGGGAGAGGGACAACGACCTCCTACAATGAGCAGTTCTTC CATSGRGTTTSYNEQFF
TRBJ1-5 - TRBV5-6 - TGTGCCAGCAGCGTGGGACGGGGGCTGAATCAGCCCCAGCATTTT CASSVGRGLNQPQHF
TRBJ1-2 - TRBV30 - TGTGCCTGGAGGAGAGGCCGTCAATACAAAACCGAACCTAACTATGGCTACACCTTC CAWRRGRQYKTEPNYGYTF
TRBJ2-4 TRBD1 TRBV12-3/TRBV12-4 - TGTGCCAGCGGGACAGGGGAAAACATTCAGTACTTC CASGTGENIQYF
TRBJ2-3 - TRBV4-1 - TGCGCCAGCAGCCAGACGGTCCAGGGACAAGATACGCAGTATTTT CASSQTVQGQDTQYF
TRBJ2-7 - TRBV30 - TGTGCCTGGAGAACTCGTGGGGGTCTCGAGCAGTACTTC CAWRTRGGLEQYF
TRBJ1-1 - TRBV24-1 - TGTGCCACCAGACCGGACGGGACGAACACTGAAGCTTTCTTT CATRPDGTNTEAFF
TRBJ2-4 TRBD1 TRBV7-9 - TGTGCCAGCAGCTTAGAGGACAGGGATAGTTACTTC CASSLEDRDSYF
TRBJ1-2 - TRBV13 - TGTGCCAGCAGTAATCGAAGGGACCGGGTGGACTATGGCTACACCTTC CASSNRRDRVDYGYTF
TRBJ2-7 - TRBV9 - TGTGCCAGCAGCGACCAGGGTTCACGGGAGCAGTACTTC CASSDQGSREQYF
TRBJ2-1 - TRBV11-2 - TGTGCCAGCAGCCCCCTAAGTAAGGGACCCAATGAGCAGTTCTTC CASSPLSKGPNEQFF
TRBJ1-2 - TRBV14 - TGTGCCAGCAGCCCCCGGACAGTTCGCTATGGCTACACCTTC CASSPRTVRYGYTF
TRBJ2-1 TRBD2 TRBV29-1 - TGCAGCGTTCGGACTAGCGGGGGGTACAATGAGCAGTTCTTC CSVRTSGGYNEQFF
TRBJ2-7 TRBD2 TRBV9 - TGTGCCAGCAGCGGACTAGCGGGGGAACCGTACGAGCAGTACTTC CASSGLAGEPYEQYF
TRBJ2-7 - TRBV28 - TGTGCCAGCAGTTTGGGGGCAGCCTACGAGCAGTACTTC CASSLGAAYEQYF
TRBJ1-5 TRBD1 TRBV27 - TGTGCCAGCAGCCGGAACAGGGGGCATCAGCCCCAGCATTTT CASSRNRGHQPQHF
TRBJ2-2 - TRBV28 - TGTGCCAGCAGTTTATGGGGGGCCGGGGAGCTGTTTTTT CASSLWGAGELFF
TRBJ1-2 TRBD1 TRBV20-1 - TGCAGTGCTAGAGATCGACAGGGGAACTATGGCTACACCTTC CSARDRQGNYGYTF
TRBJ1-2 - TRBV29-1 - TGCAGCGTTGCCCTGGGCGGCTACACCTTC CSVALGGYTF
TRBJ2-1 TRBD2 TRBV7-6 - TGTGCCAGCAGCTTAGCGGTTGGGCCTAGCGGGGGCAGAGAGCAGTTCTTC CASSLAVGPSGGREQFF
TRBJ1-5 - TRBV18 few TGTGCCAGCTCACGTACCGGCTCCAATCAGCCCCAGCATTTT CASSRTGSNQPQHF
TRBJ2-7 TRBD1 TRBV30 once TGTGCCTGTCAGACAGGGCCGGCCTACGAGCAGTACTTC CACQTGPAYEQYF
TRBJ2-5 TRBD2 TRBV7-2 - TGTGCCAGCAGCGGGACTAGCGGGGCAGGGGAGACCCAGTACTTC CASSGTSGAGETQYF
TRBJ1-1 - TRBV29-1 - TGCAGCGTTGTGGGCAGGGAGGCAACTTTCTTT CSVVGREATFF
TRBJ2-7 TRBD1 TRBV7-9 - TGTGCCAGCAGCACCCCGGACAGGGCTTCCTACGAGCAGTACTTC CASSTPDRASYEQYF
TRBJ1-1 - TRBV28 - TGTGCCAGCAGTTTATACTCGGGGGAAGCTTTCTTT CASSLYSGEAFF
TRBJ1-6 - TRBV30 - TGTGCCTGTAGTTCACCCCTCCACTTT CACSSPLHF
TRBJ2-3 TRBD2 TRBV4-1 - TGCGCCAGCAGCCAAGATTTGGGGGAACTAGCGCGGAGGACAGATACGCAGTATTTT CASSQDLGELARRTDTQYF
TRBJ1-1 - TRBV28 - TGTGCCAGCAACCGAAGGGCAGGAAAGAACACTGAAGCTTTCTTT CASNRRAGKNTEAFF
TRBJ1-2 - TRBV27 - TGTGCCAGCAGTTTATCTTGGGCGATGGATGGCTACACCTTC CASSLSWAMDGYTF
TRBJ2-7 TRBD1 TRBV12-3/TRBV12-4 once TGTGCCTCGAGGACAGGGGGCTTAGAGCAGTACTTC CASRTGGLEQYF
TRBJ2-3 - TRBV15 - TGTGCCACCAGCAGAGATGCGAGGCCAGATACGCAGTATTTT CATSRDARPDTQYF
TRBJ2-3 - TRBV20-1 once TGCAGTGCTAGGGGTGGGGGGGCCCCAGATACGCAGTATTTT CSARGGGAPDTQYF
TRBJ2-7 TRBD2 TRBV7-9 - TGTGCCAGCAGCCCCGAAGGCGGGGGTTCCTACGAGCAGTACTTC CASSPEGGGSYEQYF
TRBJ2-4 TRBD1 TRBV30 - TGTGCCTGGAGTGTACAGGGGGCCTCCCAATATCCGAGGTACTTC CAWSVQGASQYPRYF
TRBJ1-1 - TRBV19 - TGTGCCAGTACCTTAGGGGGGACACCGAACACTGAAGCTTTCTTT CASTLGGTPNTEAFF
TRBJ1-1 - TRBV30 once TGTGCCTGGAGTAATAAGGGAATGAACACTGAAGCTTTCTTT CAWSNKGMNTEAFF
TRBJ2-3 - TRBV30 - TGTGCCTGGAGTCCGAGCGGGCTCACAGATACGCAGTATTTT CAWSPSGLTDTQYF
TRBJ1-2 - TRBV11-1 - TGTGCCAGCAGCCACGGTCCGGGAGGCTATGGCTACACCTTC CASSHGPGGYGYTF
TRBJ1-1 - TRBV29-1 - TGCAGCGTTATGGGGGGCGACACGAACACTGAAGCTTTCTTT CSVMGGDTNTEAFF
TRBJ2-1 - TRBV9 few TGTGCCAGCAGTTTAGGGGCTGAGCAGTTCTTC CASSLGAEQFF
TRBJ2-1 TRBD1 TRBV12-3/TRBV12-4 - TGTGCCAGCAGTCCGACAGGGGGCCGGAATGAGCAGTTCTTC CASSPTGGRNEQFF